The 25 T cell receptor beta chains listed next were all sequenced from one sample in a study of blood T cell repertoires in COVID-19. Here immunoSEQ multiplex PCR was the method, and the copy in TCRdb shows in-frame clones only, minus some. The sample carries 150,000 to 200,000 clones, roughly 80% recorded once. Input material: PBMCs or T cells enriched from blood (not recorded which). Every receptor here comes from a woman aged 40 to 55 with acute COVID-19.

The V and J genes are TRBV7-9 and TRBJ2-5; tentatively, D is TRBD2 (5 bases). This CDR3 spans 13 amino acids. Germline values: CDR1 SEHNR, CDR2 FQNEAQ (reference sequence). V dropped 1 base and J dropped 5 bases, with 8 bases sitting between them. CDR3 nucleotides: TGTGCCAGCAGCTTAGGCAGAGGGGAGACCCAGTACTTC. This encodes CASSLGRGETQYF.

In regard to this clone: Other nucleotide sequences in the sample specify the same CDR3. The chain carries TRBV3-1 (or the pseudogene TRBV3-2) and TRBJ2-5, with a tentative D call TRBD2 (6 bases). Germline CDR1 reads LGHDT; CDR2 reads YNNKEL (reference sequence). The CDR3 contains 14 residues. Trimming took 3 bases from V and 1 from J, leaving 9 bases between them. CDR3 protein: CASSQRGFQETQYF. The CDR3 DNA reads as TGTGCCAGCAGCCAGCGGGGATTCCAAGAGACCCAGTACTTC.

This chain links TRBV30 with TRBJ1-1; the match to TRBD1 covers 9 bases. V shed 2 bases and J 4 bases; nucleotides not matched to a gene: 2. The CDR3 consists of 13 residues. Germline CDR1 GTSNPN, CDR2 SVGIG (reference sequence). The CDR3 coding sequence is TGTGCCTGGAGTCCGACAGGGGGCACTGAAGCTTTCTTT. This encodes CAWSPTGGTEAFF.

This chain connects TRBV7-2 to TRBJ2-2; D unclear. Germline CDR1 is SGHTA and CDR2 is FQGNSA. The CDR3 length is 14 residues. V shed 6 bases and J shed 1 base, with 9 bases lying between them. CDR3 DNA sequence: TGTGCCAGCAGAGGCAGCGTGAACACCGGGGAGCTGTTTTTT. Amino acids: CASRGSVNTGELFF.

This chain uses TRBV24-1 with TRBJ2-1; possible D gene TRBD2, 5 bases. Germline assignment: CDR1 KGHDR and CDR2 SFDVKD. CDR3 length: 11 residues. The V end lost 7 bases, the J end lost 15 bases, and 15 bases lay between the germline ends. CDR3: CATSLTSDGFF. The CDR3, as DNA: TGTGCCACCAGCCTAACTAGTGATGGGTTCTTC.

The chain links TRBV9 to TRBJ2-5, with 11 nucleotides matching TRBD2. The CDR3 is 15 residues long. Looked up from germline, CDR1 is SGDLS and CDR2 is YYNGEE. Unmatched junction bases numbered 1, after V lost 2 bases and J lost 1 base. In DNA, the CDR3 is TGTGCCAGCAGCGTGGGACTAGCGGTCCAAGAGACCCAGTACTTC. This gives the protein CASSVGLAVQETQYF.

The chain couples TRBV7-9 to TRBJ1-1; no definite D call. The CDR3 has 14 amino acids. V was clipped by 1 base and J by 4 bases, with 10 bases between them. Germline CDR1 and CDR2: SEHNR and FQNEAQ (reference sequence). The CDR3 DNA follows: TGTGCCAGCAGCTTAGGTGGGGAGGTCACTGAAGCTTTCTTT. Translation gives CASSLGGEVTEAFF. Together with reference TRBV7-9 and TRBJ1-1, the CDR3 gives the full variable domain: DTGVSQNPRHKITKRGQNVTFRCDPISEHNRLYWYRQTLGQGPEFLTYFQNEAQLEKSRLLSDRFSAERPKGSFSTLEIQRTEQGDSAMYLCASSLGGEVTEAFFGQGTRLTVV.

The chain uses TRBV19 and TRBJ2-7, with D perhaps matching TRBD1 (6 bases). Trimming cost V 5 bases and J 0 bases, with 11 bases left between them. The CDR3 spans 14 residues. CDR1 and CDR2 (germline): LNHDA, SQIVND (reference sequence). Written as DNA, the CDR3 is TGTGCCAGTAGTCTAACAGGGCGCTCCTACGAGCAGTACTTC. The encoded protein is CASSLTGRSYEQYF.

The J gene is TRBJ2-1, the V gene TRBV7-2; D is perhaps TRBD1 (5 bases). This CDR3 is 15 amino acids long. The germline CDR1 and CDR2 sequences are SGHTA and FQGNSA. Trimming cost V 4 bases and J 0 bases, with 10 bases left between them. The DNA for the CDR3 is TGTGCCAGCAGCTCCTCCAGGGACTCCTACAATGAGCAGTTCTTC. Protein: CASSSSRDSYNEQFF.

The chain's CDR3 is CASSLLLDGGGGELFF. In DNA form, the CDR3 reads TGTGCCAGCTCACTTCTTCTCGACGGAGGAGGCGGGGAGCTGTTTTTT. V gene TRBV18 combines with J gene TRBJ2-2, with TRBD2 as a possible D gene (5 bases). The V gene lost 4 bases and the J gene lost 7 bases, with 19 bases spanning the gap. CDR1 KGHSH and CDR2 LQKENI come from the germline V gene. The CDR3 totals 16 residues.

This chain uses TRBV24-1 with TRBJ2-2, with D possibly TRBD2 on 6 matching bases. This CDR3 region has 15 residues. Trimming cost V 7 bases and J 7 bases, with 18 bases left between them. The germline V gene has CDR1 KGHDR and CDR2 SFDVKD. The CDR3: CATREGTPEVGELFF. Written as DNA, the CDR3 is TGTGCCACCAGGGAAGGGACTCCGGAGGTCGGGGAGCTGTTTTTT.

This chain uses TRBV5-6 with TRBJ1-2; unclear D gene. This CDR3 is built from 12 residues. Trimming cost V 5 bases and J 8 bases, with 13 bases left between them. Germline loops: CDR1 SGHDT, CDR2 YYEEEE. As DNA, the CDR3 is TGTGCCAGCAGGGAGCCTGGAAACGGCTACACCTTC. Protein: CASREPGNGYTF.

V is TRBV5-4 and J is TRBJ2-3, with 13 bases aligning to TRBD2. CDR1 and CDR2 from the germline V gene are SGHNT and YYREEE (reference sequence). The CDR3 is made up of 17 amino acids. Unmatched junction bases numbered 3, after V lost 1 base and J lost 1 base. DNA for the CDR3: TGTGCCAGCAGCTTGACTAGCGGGAGGGTAGGCACAGATACGCAGTATTTT. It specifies CASSLTSGRVGTDTQYF.

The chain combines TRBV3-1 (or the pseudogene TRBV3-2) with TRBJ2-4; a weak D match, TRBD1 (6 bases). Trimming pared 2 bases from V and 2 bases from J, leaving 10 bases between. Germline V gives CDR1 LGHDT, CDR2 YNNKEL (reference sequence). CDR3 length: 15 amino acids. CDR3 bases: TGTGCCAGCAGCCAACGCAGGGGAACCAAAAACATTCAGTACTTC. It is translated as CASSQRRGTKNIQYF.

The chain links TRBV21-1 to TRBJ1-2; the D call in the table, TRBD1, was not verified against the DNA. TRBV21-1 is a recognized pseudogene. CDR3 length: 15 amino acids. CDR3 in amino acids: CASSKVGTGVGGYTF. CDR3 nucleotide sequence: TGTGCCAGCAGCAAAGTAGGGACAGGGGTTGGGGGCTACACCTTC.

CDR3 DNA: TGTGCCAGCAGTTACGGGGCTAGCGGGAGGCGGAATGAGCAGTTCTTC. Residues: CASSYGASGRRNEQFF. This chain uses TRBV6-5 with TRBJ2-1, with TRBD2 matching 11 bases. Germline V gene lookup returns CDR1 MNHEY and CDR2 SVGAGI. CDR3 length: 16 residues. Losses at the gene ends were 2 bases for V and 7 bases for J; bases not matched to a gene: 7.

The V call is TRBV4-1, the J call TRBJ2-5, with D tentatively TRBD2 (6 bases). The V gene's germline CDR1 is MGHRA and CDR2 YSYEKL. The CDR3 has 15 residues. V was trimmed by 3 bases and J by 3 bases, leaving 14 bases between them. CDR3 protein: CASSHRAGLKETQYF. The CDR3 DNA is TGCGCCAGCAGCCACAGGGCGGGGCTAAAAGAGACCCAGTACTTC.

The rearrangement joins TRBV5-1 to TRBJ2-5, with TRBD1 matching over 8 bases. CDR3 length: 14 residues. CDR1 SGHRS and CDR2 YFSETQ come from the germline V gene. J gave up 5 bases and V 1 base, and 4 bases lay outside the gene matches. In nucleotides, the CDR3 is TGCGCCAGCAGCTTGCCGACAGGGGCGGAGACCCAGTACTTC. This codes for CASSLPTGAETQYF. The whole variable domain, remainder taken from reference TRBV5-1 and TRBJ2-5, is KAGVTQTPRYLIKTRGQQVTLSCSPISGHRSVSWYQQTPGQGLQFLFEYFSETQRNKGNFPGRFSGRQFSNSRSEMNVSTLELGDSALYLCASSLPTGAETQYFGPGTRLLVL.

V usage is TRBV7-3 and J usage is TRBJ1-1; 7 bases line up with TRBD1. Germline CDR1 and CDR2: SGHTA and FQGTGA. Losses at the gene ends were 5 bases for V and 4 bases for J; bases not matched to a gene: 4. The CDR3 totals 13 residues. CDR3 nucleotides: TGTGCCAGCAGCGGATACAGGGGCACTGAAGCTTTCTTT. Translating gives CASSGYRGTEAFF. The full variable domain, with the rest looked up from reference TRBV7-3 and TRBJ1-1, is GAGVSQTPSNKVTEKGKYVELRCDPISGHTALYWYRQSLGQGPEFLIYFQGTGAADDSGLPNDRFFAVRPEGSVSTLKIQRTERGDSAVYLCASSGYRGTEAFFGQGTRLTVV.

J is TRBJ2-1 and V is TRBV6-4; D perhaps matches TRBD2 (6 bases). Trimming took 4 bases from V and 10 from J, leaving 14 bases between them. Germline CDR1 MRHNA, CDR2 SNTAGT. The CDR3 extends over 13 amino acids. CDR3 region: CASSVGDGGEQFF. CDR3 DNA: TGTGCCAGCAGTGTTGGGGACGGAGGGGAGCAGTTCTTC.

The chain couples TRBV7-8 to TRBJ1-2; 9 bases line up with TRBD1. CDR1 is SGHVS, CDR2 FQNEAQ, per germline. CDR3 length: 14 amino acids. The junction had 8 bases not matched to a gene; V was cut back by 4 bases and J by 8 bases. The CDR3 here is CASSSRDRVGGYTF. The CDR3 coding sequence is TGTGCCAGCAGCTCCCGGGACAGGGTTGGAGGCTACACCTTC.

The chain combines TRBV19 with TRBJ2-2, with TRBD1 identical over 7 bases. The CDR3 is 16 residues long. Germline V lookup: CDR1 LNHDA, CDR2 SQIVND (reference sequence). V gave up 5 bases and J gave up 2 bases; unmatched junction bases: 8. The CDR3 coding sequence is TGTGCCAGTAGTTATTCGGGACAGATAAACACCGGGGAGCTGTTTTTT. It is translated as CASSYSGQINTGELFF.

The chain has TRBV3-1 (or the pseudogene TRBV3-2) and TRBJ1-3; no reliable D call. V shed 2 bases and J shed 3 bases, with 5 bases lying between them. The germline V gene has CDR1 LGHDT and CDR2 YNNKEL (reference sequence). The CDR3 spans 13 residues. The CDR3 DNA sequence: TGTGCCAGCAGCCAAAGCGGTGGAAACACCATATATTTT. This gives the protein CASSQSGGNTIYF.

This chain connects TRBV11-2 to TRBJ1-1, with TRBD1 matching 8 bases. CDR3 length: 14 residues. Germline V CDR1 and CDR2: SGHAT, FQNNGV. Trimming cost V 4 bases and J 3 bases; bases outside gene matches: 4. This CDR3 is CASSSRGRHTEAFF. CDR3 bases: TGTGCCAGCAGCTCCAGGGGGCGGCACACTGAAGCTTTCTTT.

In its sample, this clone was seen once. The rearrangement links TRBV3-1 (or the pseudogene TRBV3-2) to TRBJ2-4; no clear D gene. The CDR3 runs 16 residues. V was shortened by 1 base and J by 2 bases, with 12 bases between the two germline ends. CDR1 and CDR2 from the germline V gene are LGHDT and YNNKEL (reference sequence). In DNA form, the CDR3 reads TGTGCCAGCAGCCAAGGATTAACAATCCCCAAAAACATTCAGTACTTC. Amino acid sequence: CASSQGLTIPKNIQYF.